The next 10 T cell receptor beta chains were all read from a single sample in a study of shared clonotypes between healthy human individuals. Sequencing used immunoSEQ multiplex PCR; TCRdb keeps in-frame clones, though not all of them. This table holds about 1 million clones, 75% to 85% found once. The sequencing sample was made of memory CD4+ T cells from PBMCs. Sample subset: CD45RA-negative fraction. The receptors were gathered from a man aged 18 to 29 in good health. Some clones in this sample may be carry-over from other donors' samples.

V gene TRBV7-8 combines with J gene TRBJ2-5, with TRBD2 identical over 7 bases. Trimming cost V 1 base and J 6 bases; bases outside gene matches: 5. The CDR3 is 14 residues long. Germline values: CDR1 SGHVS, CDR2 FQNEAQ. The CDR3 loop reads CASSLGLAVQTQYF. The CDR3 DNA is TGTGCCAGCAGCTTAGGACTAGCAGTACAGACCCAGTACTTC.

This clone was picked up many times. This sequence joins TRBV6-6 and TRBJ2-2; D unresolved. The germline gives CDR1 MNHNY, CDR2 SVGAGI (reference sequence). Trimming removed 4 bases at V and 9 bases at J, with 9 bases between. The CDR3 sequence is 12 residues long. The CDR3 DNA reads as TGTGCCAGCAGTTTACGAGACTGGGAGCTGTTTTTT. This translates into CASSLRDWELFF.

The chain is built from TRBV28 and TRBJ2-1; the match to TRBD2 covers 12 bases. CDR3 length: 15 residues. The germline V gene encodes CDR1 MDHEN and CDR2 SYDVKM. V shed 7 bases and J 6 bases; nucleotides not matched to a gene: 7. The CDR3 DNA is TGTGCCAGCAACTTCCTAGCGGGAGGGCCCAATGAGCAGTTCTTC. Amino acids: CASNFLAGGPNEQFF.

The chain has TRBV5-5 and TRBJ2-5; D gene ambiguous. Germline V gives CDR1 SGHKS, CDR2 YYEKEE (reference sequence). Trimming removed 0 bases at V and 2 bases at J, with 8 bases between. This CDR3 has 14 amino acids. CDR3 DNA: TGTGCCAGCAGCTTGGCGGTGGGACAAGAGACCCAGTACTTC. This codes for CASSLAVGQETQYF. The variable domain in full, with the rest retrieved from reference TRBV5-5 and TRBJ2-5, is DAGVTQSPTHLIKTRGQQVTLRCSPISGHKSVSWYQQVLGQGPQFIFQYYEKEERGRGNFPDRFSARQFPNYSSELNVNALLLGDSALYLCASSLAVGQETQYFGPGTRLLVL.

The genes are TRBV28 and TRBJ2-2, with unresolved D. From germline, CDR1 is MDHEN and CDR2 SYDVKM. The length of the CDR3 is 15 residues. V was shortened by 3 bases and J by 2 bases, with 10 bases between the two germline ends. CDR3 protein: CASSFPRINTGELFF. CDR3 DNA sequence: TGTGCCAGCAGTTTCCCCCGAATAAACACCGGGGAGCTGTTTTTT. Using reference TRBV28 and TRBJ2-2 for the parts outside the CDR3, the full variable domain is DVKVTQSSRYLVKRTGEKVFLECVQDMDHENMFWYRQDPGLGLRLIYFSYDVKMKEKGDIPEGYSVSREKKERFSLILESASTNQTSMYLCASSFPRINTGELFFGEGSRLTVL.

The chain links TRBV5-1 to TRBJ1-3; 7 bases map to TRBD1. The CDR3 extends over 14 amino acids. With V trimmed by 7 bases and J by 0 bases, 4 bases remained unmatched. Germline lookup yields CDR1 SGHRS and CDR2 YFSETQ. The CDR3 spells CASRQGYSGNTIYF. The CDR3 DNA reads TGCGCCAGCCGACAGGGATACTCTGGAAACACCATATATTTT.

The chain has TRBV15 and TRBJ2-7; TRBD1 is a possible D gene (6 bases). The germline CDR1 and CDR2 sequences are LNHNV and YYDKDF (reference sequence). The V end was cut by 1 base, the J end by 0 bases, with 13 bases between. The CDR3 covers 16 residues. The CDR3 loop reads CATSRVWTASSYEQYF. In DNA form, the CDR3 reads TGTGCCACCAGCAGAGTGTGGACAGCCAGCTCCTACGAGCAGTACTTC.

The gene calls are TRBV27 and TRBJ2-1; D is possibly TRBD2 (5 bases). The germline gives CDR1 MNHEY, CDR2 SMNVEV (reference sequence). Trimming shortened V by 5 bases and J by 7 bases, and 12 bases separated the two germline ends. The CDR3 length is 13 residues. In DNA, the CDR3 is TGTGCCAGCAGTATAACTAGACGGAATGAGCAGTTCTTC. Translating it yields CASSITRRNEQFF.

The rearrangement joins TRBV18 to TRBJ1-2; D call uncertain. The CDR3 spans 14 residues. Trimming cost V 3 bases and J 7 bases, with 15 bases left between them. Germline V CDR1 and CDR2: KGHSH, LQKENI. DNA of the CDR3: TGTGCCAGCTCACCTGAGAGGGAATCGCGTGGCTACACCTTC. Its translation: CASSPERESRGYTF.

The chain has TRBV5-1 and TRBJ2-5; a possible D gene is TRBD1 (6 bases). V was cut by 4 bases and J by 0 bases, with 13 bases left in between. Germline-derived CDR1 and CDR2 are SGHRS and YFSETQ. This CDR3 region has 15 residues. The DNA for the CDR3 is TGCGCCAGCAGCGATATACAGGGAAACCAAGAGACCCAGTACTTC. This codes for CASSDIQGNQETQYF.